This TCR beta chain was captured in a study of identical twins' blood T cells. CDR1 and CDR2 from the germline V gene are SGHRS and YFSETQ. CDR3 length: 13 residues. The V end was cut by 2 bases, the J end by 5 bases, with 10 bases between. Both ends of each TCR cDNA library bore sample-specific barcodes. In the authors' methods: Per-library CDR3 reads ranged about 2 to 4 million; clonotypes, ~90,000 to ~500,000. TCRdb analysed the 5' RACE reads with MiXCR anew, one entry per CDR3 protein. TCRdb, not the authors, supplied the V and J calls. Counted here are fewer than 450,000 distinct CDR3 sequences, about 28% occurring once; the ten biggest clones make up 5.5% to 7%. Note on this clonotype: The antigen remains unidentified.

Findings and limits, study-wide: Out-of-frame TCRbeta clonotypes reportedly had markedly more similar V usage in twins than unrelated donors.

Sequencing was performed on PBMCs. The chain carries TRBV5-1 and TRBJ2-5, with D uncertain. The origin of this receptor is a woman between 18 and 50 years old in good health. The CDR3 nucleotides read TGCGCCAGCAGCTTCTGGGGTGCGGAGACCCAGTACTTC. It codes for CASSFWGAETQYF.